The T cell receptor beta chain described here comes from a study of OX40 agonist ivuxolimab in advanced cancers. Study as a whole: In three patients, partial responses were observed, one with hepatocellular carcinoma and two with cutaneous melanoma.

Study conclusions and caveats: By week 6 at 0.1 to 3.0 mg/kg, blood CD4+ and CD8+ T cells had expanded clonally.

Sequencing used immunoSEQ multiplex PCR; TCRdb keeps in-frame clones, though not all of them. The top ten hold under 13% of the sample, which has 45,000 to 65,000 clones, roughly nine tenths seen once. In the case of this clone: Its matching antigen is unknown.

Sequences were derived from CD4+ or CD8+ T cells sorted from blood, sampled in a trial of the OX40 agonist ivuxolimab. The receptor's source is an adult with an advanced solid tumor such as melanoma, head and neck, liver or kidney cancer.

The CDR3 nucleotides read TGTGCCAGCAGCTCCTTTTTGGGGCGTCAAGAGACCCAGTACTTC. This gives the protein CASSSFLGRQETQYF. V usage is TRBV4-2 and J usage is TRBJ2-5; D may be TRBD1 (5 bases). The CDR3 has 15 residues. Between the trimmed V and J ends, which lost 5 bases and 2 bases, there was a span of 15 bases. Germline CDR1 LGHNA, CDR2 YNFKEQ.